This entry is about one T cell receptor beta chain. Its antigen is not identified. This entry is derived from a study of cytomegalovirus exposure and HLA in healthy donors. Study-level results: It was about 150 TCR beta chains that were listed as cytomegalovirus-associated. Later analysis identified around 15,000 TCR beta sequences associated with HLA alleles, using a false discovery rate threshold of 0.05. A prior analysis recorded that most TCR beta V segments were productive about 90% or about 30% of the time. There were reportedly fewer N-insertions in an Asian-associated ancestry cluster than the roughly 680-donor mean, in a later analysis.

This CDR3 spans 12 amino acids. Trimming stripped 5 bases from V and 9 bases from J, with 11 bases between. The germline V gene encodes CDR1 MNHNS and CDR2 SASEGT. PCR employed 60 Vbeta and 13 Jbeta primers. The protocol was immunoSEQ multiplex PCR, while the TCRdb copy is restricted to in-frame clones and leaves out a portion. In the table there are 150,000 or so clones, approximately 80% of which are singletons. Source material: PBMCs. This clonotype was sampled from a middle-aged woman in good health and CMV-seropositive. V and J are TRBV6-1 and TRBJ2-1; D perhaps matches TRBD2 (6 bases). The CDR3 loop is CASSTRLGEQFF. The CDR3 DNA is TGTGCCAGCAGTACACGACTAGGTGAGCAGTTCTTC.